Listed below are T cell receptor beta chains from one sample, sequenced in a study of beta chain features in type 1 diabetes. Libraries were prepared by immunoSEQ multiplex PCR; TCRdb keeps only in-frame clonotypes and omits some of them. The repertoire holds about 170,000 clones, 7.8% seen once, with approximately 0.93% in the top ten. The sequenced material came from central memory CD4+ T cells from blood. These receptors were collected from a woman between 35 and 50 years old with type 1 diabetes. The CDR3 runs from the conserved cysteine through the conserved F or W. A D gene is named only where the DNA matches it firmly. Part of the rows lack a size; the others show once, few, many or a class for expanded clones.

DNA: TGTGCCAGCAGTTACAACAGGGCCTATGGCTACACCTTC; CDR3: CASSYNRAYGYTF; J: TRBJ1-2; D: NA; size: many; V: TRBV28
DNA: TGTGCCAGCGAGTCTGGCGGGAGAGTTACCGGGGAGCTGTTTTTT; CDR3: CASESGGRVTGELFF; J: TRBJ2-2; D: TRBD2; size: few; V: TRBV7-8
DNA: TGCGCCAGCAGCTTGCAGGCGACCCAGTACTTC; CDR3: CASSLQATQYF; J: TRBJ2-5; D: NA; size: NA; V: TRBV5-1
DNA: TGCGCCAGCAGCTCTCGGACAGACACTGAAGCTTTCTTT; CDR3: CASSSRTDTEAFF; J: TRBJ1-1; D: NA; size: NA; V: TRBV5-1
DNA: TGTGCCAGCAGCACAGGGGCCCCATTTCGGTACTTC; CDR3: CASSTGAPFRYF; J: TRBJ2-7; D: TRBD1; size: NA; V: TRBV2
DNA: TGTGCCAGCAGCCGCAGCGGGAGGGCCGAGAGCGGGGAGCTGTTTTTT; CDR3: CASSRSGRAESGELFF; J: TRBJ2-2; D: TRBD2; size: NA; V: TRBV7-2
DNA: TGTGCCAGCAAGAGGACAGCCTCTAGCACAGATACGCAGTATTTT; CDR3: CASKRTASSTDTQYF; J: TRBJ2-3; D: NA; size: few; V: TRBV6-5
DNA: TGTGCCAGCAGCTTATGGGGGGAGGCTAACACTGAAGCTTTCTTT; CDR3: CASSLWGEANTEAFF; J: TRBJ1-1; D: NA; size: few; V: TRBV7-3
DNA: TGTGCCAGCAGCCCCCTCCGGGGCTATGGCTACACCTTC; CDR3: CASSPLRGYGYTF; J: TRBJ1-2; D: NA; size: few; V: TRBV13
DNA: TGCGCCAGCAGCCAAGGTATAGGACAGGGGGGCTCTAACTATGGCTACACCTTC; CDR3: CASSQGIGQGGSNYGYTF; J: TRBJ1-2; D: TRBD1; size: NA; V: TRBV4-1
DNA: TGTGCCAGCAGCTCCTGGACAGCCGGGAACACTGAAGCTTTCTTT; CDR3: CASSSWTAGNTEAFF; J: TRBJ1-1; D: NA; size: few; V: TRBV5-6
DNA: TGTGCCAGCAGCGAGGGATCGTATCAGCCCCAGCATTTT; CDR3: CASSEGSYQPQHF; J: TRBJ1-5; D: NA; size: few; V: TRBV28